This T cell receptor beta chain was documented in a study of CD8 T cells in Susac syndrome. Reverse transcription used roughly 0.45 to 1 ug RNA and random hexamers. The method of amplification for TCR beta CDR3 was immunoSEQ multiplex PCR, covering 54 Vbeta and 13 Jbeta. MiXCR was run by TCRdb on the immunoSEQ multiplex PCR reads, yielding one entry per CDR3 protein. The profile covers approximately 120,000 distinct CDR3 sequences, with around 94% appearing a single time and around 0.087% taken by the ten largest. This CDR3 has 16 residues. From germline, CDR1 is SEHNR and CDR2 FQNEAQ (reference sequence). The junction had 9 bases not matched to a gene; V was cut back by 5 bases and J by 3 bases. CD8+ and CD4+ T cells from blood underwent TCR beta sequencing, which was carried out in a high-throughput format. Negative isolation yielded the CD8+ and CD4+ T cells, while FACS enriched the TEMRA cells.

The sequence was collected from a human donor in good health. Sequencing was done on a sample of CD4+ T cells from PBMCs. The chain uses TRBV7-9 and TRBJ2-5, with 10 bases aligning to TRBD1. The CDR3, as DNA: TGTGCCAGCAGCCCTCCCGGGACAGGGGCTAAAGAGACCCAGTACTTC. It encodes CASSPPGTGAKETQYF. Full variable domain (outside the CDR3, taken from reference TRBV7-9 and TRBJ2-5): DTGVSQNPRHKITKRGQNVTFRCDPISEHNRLYWYRQTLGQGPEFLTYFQNEAQLEKSRLLSDRFSAERPKGSFSTLEIQRTEQGDSAMYLCASSPPGTGAKETQYFGPGTRLLVL.